This T cell receptor (beta chain) is drawn from a study of blood T cell repertoires in COVID-19 (dated by TCRdb to about 2020). As for the study more broadly: Samples from collaborators originated in the United States, Italy and Spain and spanned both the acute and convalescent phases of COVID-19. The material from the prospective study consisted of cDNA or gDNA derived from T cells, B-cell-depleted T cells, or PBMCs. Where available, HLA class I and class II types were taken from metadata supplied by the sample provider and were not determined by assay-based typing. The repertoires were made available in a free public database intended to serve as a resource for research on the immune response to SARS-CoV-2. Sample metadata almost always included a de-identified subject ID, COVID-19 status, age in years and sex. Subjects who had been exposed to COVID-19, were actively infected with it, or had recovered from it provided the deeply sampled blood TCRbeta repertoires that made up the dataset. Samples were obtained from the ongoing ImmuneRACE study (first 160 participants) and from roughly 1,300 subjects provided by 6 global collaborators.

General study outcomes and caveats: How much clinical and demographic metadata was included differed by source and by participant, and the metadata was provided uncurated.

Comments on this clone: Its binding antigen is unknown. There are no base qualities to consult, and no much larger clone falls within one base.

The collaborating institutions used their own protocols to collect whole blood in K2EDTA tubes. Collaborator samples were shipped for TCRbeta analysis as frozen whole blood, isolated PBMCs, or DNA extracted from either sample type. Ends trimmed: V by 3 bases, J by 2 bases; bases unmatched to a gene: 4. Measured from the cysteine to the phenylalanine, the CDR3 is 16 residues long. Kept here is only the CDR3 DNA, which spans 48 bases and is read in frame from base 1. CDR1 MDHEN and CDR2 SYDVKM are derived from the germline V gene. TCRbeta CDR3 regions were amplified from genomic DNA using the immunoSEQ Assay, a bias-controlled multiplex PCR. Processing in the source paper ran as follows. The number of nucleated cells in each sample was estimated from the amplification of reference gene primers within the assay. To quantify the absolute abundance of each unique TCRbeta CDR3 rearrangement, sequence reads were collapsed and filtered. For each sample, productive Simpson clonality was calculated as the square root of Simpson's diversity index across productive rearrangements. TCRdb took this table from immuneACCESS and kept in-frame rearrangements with V and J called. Such tables lack part of the clones; where checked against another copy, unresolved V genes explain under half of the gap, and the rest is unexplained. V, J and clone size are taken as reported in that table, and D and trimming were inferred from the DNA itself. The sample has 350,000 to 450,000 clones on record, roughly nine tenths of them singletons. Of the sample, 1% to 1.5% falls within the top ten clones.

The receptor's source is a middle-aged man with acute or convalescent COVID-19. The sequencing sample was made of peripheral blood. The V and J segments used are TRBV28 and TRBJ1-5; TRBD1 aligns with 10 central bases. The CDR3 region: CASSFFGTGGNQPQHF. The sequenced DNA is TGTGCCAGCAGTTTCTTCGGGACAGGGGGCAATCAGCCCCAGCATTTT.